This T cell receptor beta chain was captured by sequencing in a study of blood T cell repertoires in COVID-19. V trimming: 7 bases; J trimming: 2 bases; junction bases outside the gene matches: 11. CDR3 length equals 17 residues. Germline lookup yields CDR1 SNHLY and CDR2 FYNNEI. Clinical history as reported by participants underpinned cohort assignment. Sequencing was performed with immunoSEQ multiplex PCR; in TCRdb, only in-frame clones are kept and a portion is missing. The sample yields around 290,000 clones, 75% to 90% seen once. The sequence was collected from a woman aged 40-49 years who had recovered from COVID-19. The sample comprised PBMCs or T cells enriched from blood (not recorded which). This chain uses TRBV2 with TRBJ2-3; 11 bases map to TRBD1. Here the CDR3 reads CASTQGQGVGATDTQYF. In DNA form, the CDR3 reads TGTGCCAGCACCCAGGGACAGGGGGTTGGAGCCACAGATACGCAGTATTTT.